Detailed here is one T cell receptor beta chain. The specificity of this receptor is unknown. The sample holds no much larger clone one base away, and base qualities are not on file. These data originate in a study of shared T cell receptors in the human thymus (dated by TCRdb to about 2021). Some background on the complete study: The study examined how self-reactive, shared T-cell receptor alpha chains are generated in the human thymus.

To prepare the library, the immunoSEQ multiplex PCR assay was applied. TCRdb re-hosts the immuneACCESS table, in-frame sequences only. Its copies lack some clones; in the studies checked, an unresolved V gene accounts for under half of them, and the cause for the rest is not known. The table for this sample lists fewer than 700,000 clones; over 75% of them were counted only once. 0.0085% to 0.012% of the sample is held by the ten biggest clonotypes. The germline V gene gives CDR1 as MRHNA and CDR2 as SNTAGT. From the cysteine through the phenylalanine, the CDR3 covers 17 amino acids. The DNA shown is the 51-base CDR3, in frame from base 1. Germline trimming amounts to 4 bases on V and 0 bases on J, with 6 as the count of junction bases outside the gene matches. These same records also appear under a second study, on human thymus T cells. The other study reports the following: Immunologically healthy infants undergoing open corrective cardiac surgery for congenital heart defects in Finland were used as donors. The thymus tissue came from surgical resects taken out during corrective cardiac surgery. Both the thymic and the peripheral blood repertoires appeared to show biased V and J gene segment usage. The related research found that thymic TCR repertoires overlapped highly between unrelated individuals. TCR alpha and beta repertoires from about 8 infant thymus samples and four related peripheral blood samples were characterized in the study. The cohort included more than 5 male and a couple of female infants, with donor ages spanning 7 to 244 days. Thymocytes were released mechanically from tissue and stored at -70 °C as pellets of about 10-34 million cells. Genomic DNA was extracted from frozen cell pellets with a QIAsymphony instrument. The immunoSEQ multiplex PCR assay was used to amplify the TCRB and TCRAD loci from a standardized amount of quality-controlled genomic DNA. The amplicons spanned the V(D)J region and were long enough to cover the CDR3 and allow V and J genes to be identified. Amplicon sequencing was performed on an Illumina platform through the commercial immunoSEQ service. Primer bias and sequencing errors were corrected as previously described, and TCRAD and TCRB definitions were based on the IMGT database. Analysis of the repertoires was done with immunoSEQ Analyzer 3.0 and VDJTools and included basic statistics, V/J segment usage, diversity estimates, rarefaction and pairwise overlap. To estimate diversity, the Chao1, ChaoE, Efron-Thisted, Shannon and inverse Simpson indices were applied, and diversity was also estimated on datasets down-sampled to the smallest sample. Repertoire overlap used strict matching of CDR3 nucleotide sequence, V gene and J gene, with Jaccard-based multidimensional scaling clustering. On average, thymus samples yielded 750,000 to 1,000,000 unique TCRB clonotypes, whereas blood samples yielded some 85,000.

The specimen sequenced was thymocytes. This chain joins TRBV6-4 to TRBJ1-2; the junction holds 12 bases that match TRBD1. This clonotype was sampled from a boy in the first two years of life with a congenital heart defect. Donor details come from another sample of the same person, matched by shared clones. The CDR3 region reads CASSAGTGGLANYGYTF. The DNA sequence is TGTGCCAGCAGTGCTGGGACAGGGGGCCTAGCTAACTATGGCTACACCTTC.